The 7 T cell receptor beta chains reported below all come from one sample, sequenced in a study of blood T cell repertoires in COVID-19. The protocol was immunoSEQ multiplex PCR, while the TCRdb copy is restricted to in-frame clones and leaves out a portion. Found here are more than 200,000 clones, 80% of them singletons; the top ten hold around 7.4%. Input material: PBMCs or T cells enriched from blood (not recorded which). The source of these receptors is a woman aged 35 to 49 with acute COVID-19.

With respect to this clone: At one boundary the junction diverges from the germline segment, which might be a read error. CDR3 bases: TGTGCTAGCAGCCCTGGGACAGGGGACACCGGGGAGCTGTTTTTT. This encodes CASSPGTGDTGELFF. The chain recombines TRBV7-7 with TRBJ2-2; 10 positions match TRBD1. The CDR3 is made up of 15 amino acids. Germline loops: CDR1 SSHAT, CDR2 FNYEAQ (reference sequence).

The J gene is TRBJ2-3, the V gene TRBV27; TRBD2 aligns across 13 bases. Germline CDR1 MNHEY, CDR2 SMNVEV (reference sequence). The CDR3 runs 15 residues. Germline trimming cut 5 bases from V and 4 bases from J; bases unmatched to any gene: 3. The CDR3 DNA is TGTGCCAGCAGTCCCACTAGCGGGAGGGCAGATACGCAGTATTTT. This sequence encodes CASSPTSGRADTQYF.

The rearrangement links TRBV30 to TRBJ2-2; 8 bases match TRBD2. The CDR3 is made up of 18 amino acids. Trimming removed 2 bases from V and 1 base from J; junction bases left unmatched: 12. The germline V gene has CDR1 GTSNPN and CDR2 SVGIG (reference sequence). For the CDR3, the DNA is TGTGCCTGGAGTAACCCCCGGCTAGCGGGCTTGAACACCGGGGAGCTGTTTTTT. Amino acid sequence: CAWSNPRLAGLNTGELFF.

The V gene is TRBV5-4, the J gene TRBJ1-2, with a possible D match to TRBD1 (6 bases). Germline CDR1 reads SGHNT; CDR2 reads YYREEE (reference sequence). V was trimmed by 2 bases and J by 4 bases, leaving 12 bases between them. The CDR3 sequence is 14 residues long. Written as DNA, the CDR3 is TGTGCCAGCAGCTTCGGGGGGGGCTCCTATGGCTACACCTTC. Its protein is CASSFGGGSYGYTF.

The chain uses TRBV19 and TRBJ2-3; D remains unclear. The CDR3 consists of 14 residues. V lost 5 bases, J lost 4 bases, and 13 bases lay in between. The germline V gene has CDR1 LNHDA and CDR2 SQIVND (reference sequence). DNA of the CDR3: TGTGCCAGTAGTGTCTTGCTTAGTGCAGATACGCAGTATTTT. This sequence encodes CASSVLLSADTQYF. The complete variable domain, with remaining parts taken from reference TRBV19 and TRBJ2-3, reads DGGITQSPKYLFRKEGQNVTLSCEQNLNHDAMYWYRQDPGQGLRLIYYSQIVNDFQKGDIAEGYSVSREKKESFPLTVTSAQKNPTAFYLCASSVLLSADTQYFGPGTRLTVL.

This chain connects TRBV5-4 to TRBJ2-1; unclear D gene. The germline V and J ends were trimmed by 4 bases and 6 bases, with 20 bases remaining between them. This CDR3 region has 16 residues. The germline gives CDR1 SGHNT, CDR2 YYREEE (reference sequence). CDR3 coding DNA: TGTGCCAGCAGCCGTTCCGGTCCGGTAGCCGGCAATGAGCAGTTCTTC. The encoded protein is CASSRSGPVAGNEQFF.

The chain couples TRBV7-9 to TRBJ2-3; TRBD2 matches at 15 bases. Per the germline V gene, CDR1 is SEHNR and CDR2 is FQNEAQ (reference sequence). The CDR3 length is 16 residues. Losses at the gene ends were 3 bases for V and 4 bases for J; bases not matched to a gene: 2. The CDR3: CASSFGLAGGPDTQYF. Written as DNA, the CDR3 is TGTGCCAGCAGCTTCGGACTAGCGGGAGGGCCAGATACGCAGTATTTT.